This passage covers 23 T cell receptor beta chains from one sample sequenced in a study of T cell changes during pregnancy in multiple sclerosis. Method: immunoSEQ multiplex PCR; TCRdb's copy keeps in-frame clones and lacks some. The table records around 57,000 clones, about 90% of them present only once. The sample here was peripheral blood, taken in the third trimester of pregnancy. The receptors originated from a female donor in good health, enrolled as a control in a pregnancy study.

The V call is TRBV4-2, the J call TRBJ2-5; TRBD2 aligns across 8 bases. CDR1 and CDR2 from the germline V gene are LGHNA and YNFKEQ. The CDR3 is 15 residues long. V lost 3 bases and J lost 2; bases outside the gene matches: 5. The CDR3: CASSQTLAEQETQYF. DNA of the CDR3: TGTGCCAGCAGCCAGACACTAGCGGAACAAGAGACCCAGTACTTC.

The rearrangement links TRBV6-8 to TRBJ2-5, with TRBD1 matching over 9 bases. This CDR3 has 14 residues. Germline CDR1 reads MNHGY; CDR2 reads SAAAGT. V lost 5 bases, J lost 5 bases, and 6 bases stayed unmatched. The CDR3 loop reads CASSGQGSGETQYF. CDR3 nucleotide sequence: TGTGCCAGCAGTGGACAGGGGTCTGGGGAGACCCAGTACTTC.

The chain links TRBV5-4 to TRBJ2-1; 10 bases align to TRBD2. Germline-derived CDR1 and CDR2 are SGHNT and YYREEE (reference sequence). The CDR3 spans 16 residues. V gave up 4 bases and J gave up 4 bases; unmatched junction bases: 8. The CDR3 DNA sequence: TGTGCCAGCAGCGGATTAACTAGCGGGATTTACAATGAGCAGTTCTTC. Residues: CASSGLTSGIYNEQFF. Using reference TRBV5-4 and TRBJ2-1 for the parts outside the CDR3, the full variable domain is ETGVTQSPTHLIKTRGQQVTLRCSSQSGHNTVSWYQQALGQGPQFIFQYYREEENGRGNFPPRFSGLQFPNYSSELNVNALELDDSALYLCASSGLTSGIYNEQFFGPGTRLTVL.

CDR3 residues: CASSPPGRGPPSITEAFF. The CDR3 DNA reads TGTGCCAGCTCACCACCCGGCAGGGGTCCCCCCTCGATCACTGAAGCTTTCTTT. This chain links TRBV18 with TRBJ1-1; tentatively, D is TRBD1 (6 bases). Germline lookup yields CDR1 KGHSH and CDR2 LQKENI. V was trimmed by 0 bases and J by 4 bases, leaving 21 bases between them. The CDR3 totals 18 residues.

This clone was observed a single time. This chain uses TRBV5-6 with TRBJ1-2, with 7 bases aligning to TRBD1. With V trimmed by 4 bases and J by 3 bases, 9 bases remained unmatched. This CDR3 contains 15 residues. The germline V gene encodes CDR1 SGHDT and CDR2 YYEEEE. CDR3 nucleotide sequence: TGTGCCAGCAGCCTTAGGGACAGCTCATACTATGGCTACACCTTC. Translating gives CASSLRDSSYYGYTF. Full variable domain (outside the CDR3, taken from reference TRBV5-6 and TRBJ1-2): DAGVTQSPTHLIKTRGQQVTLRCSPKSGHDTVSWYQQALGQGPQFIFQYYEEEERQRGNFPDRFSGHQFPNYSSELNVNALLLGDSALYLCASSLRDSSYYGYTFGSGTRLTVV.

This clone is a singleton in its sample. The chain carries TRBV10-3 and TRBJ2-7, with a weak D call TRBD1 (5 bases). V was shortened by 4 bases and J by 2 bases, with 12 bases between the two germline ends. Germline assignment: CDR1 ENHRY and CDR2 SYGVKD. The CDR3 loop spans 14 amino acids. CDR3 bases: TGTGCCATCAGTGGACAGAAGTCGCCCTACGAGCAGTACTTC. Translation: CAISGQKSPYEQYF.

The chain uses TRBV9 and TRBJ1-3; no firm D call. This CDR3 comprises 18 residues. Germline assignment: CDR1 SGDLS and CDR2 YYNGEE. The germline V and J ends were trimmed by 0 bases and 0 bases, with 16 bases remaining between them. CDR3 in amino acids: CASSVDPRSISSGNTIYF. In nucleotides, the CDR3 is TGTGCCAGCAGCGTAGACCCACGGAGTATTAGCTCTGGAAACACCATATATTTT.

The chain links TRBV27 to TRBJ2-1; 9 nucleotides line up with TRBD1. Unmatched junction bases numbered 14, after V lost 2 bases and J lost 6 bases. Germline CDR1 and CDR2: MNHEY and SMNVEV (reference sequence). The length of the CDR3 is 18 residues. As DNA, the CDR3 is TGTGCCAGCAGTTTAAAGTTCCGGTCGGGACAGGGTGGCAATGAGCAGTTCTTC. This sequence encodes CASSLKFRSGQGGNEQFF.

The V call is TRBV28, the J call TRBJ2-5, with D possibly being TRBD2 (5 bases). CDR3 length: 13 amino acids. CDR1 is MDHEN, CDR2 SYDVKM, per germline. Trimming removed 2 bases from V and 2 bases from J, with 6 bases in between. The CDR3 region has the DNA TGTGCCAGCAGTTTACGGGGTCAAGAGACCCAGTACTTC. It codes for CASSLRGQETQYF.

The chain uses TRBV18 and TRBJ1-3; D is unclear. From germline, CDR1 is KGHSH and CDR2 LQKENI. The V end was cut by 2 bases, the J end by 8 bases, with 13 bases between. The CDR3 sequence is 14 residues long. For the CDR3, the DNA is TGTGCCAGCTCACCAGGTCGTACGGTCCACACCATATATTTT. Its protein product is CASSPGRTVHTIYF.

The V and J genes are TRBV19 and TRBJ1-5; 8 bases align to TRBD1. The V gene end was trimmed by 10 bases and the J gene end by 0 bases; junction bases not matched to a gene: 5. The CDR3 consists of 14 residues. CDR1 is LNHDA, CDR2 SQIVND, per germline (reference sequence). The CDR3 DNA follows: TGTGCCACGACAGGGGTATTTAGCAATCAGCCCCAGCATTTT. It encodes CATTGVFSNQPQHF.

CDR3 DNA sequence: TGTGCCAGCAGCAGAGGACAGGGGGGCTATGGCTACACCTTC. Protein product: CASSRGQGGYGYTF. V usage is TRBV2 and J usage is TRBJ1-2, with 10 positions matching TRBD1. The ends lost 6 bases at V and 4 bases at J; junction bases unmatched: 5. Germline values: CDR1 SNHLY, CDR2 FYNNEI. CDR3 length: 14 amino acids.

This chain connects TRBV5-1 to TRBJ1-2; TRBD1 agrees at 11 bases. CDR3 length: 17 residues. Germline-derived CDR1 and CDR2 are SGHRS and YFSETQ. V was clipped by 3 bases and J by 0 bases; unmatched bases: 7. The CDR3 nucleotides read TGCGCCAGCAGCTGGGGACAGGGGGTAATTACTAACTATGGCTACACCTTC. It yields the protein CASSWGQGVITNYGYTF.

V gene TRBV19 combines with J gene TRBJ1-2, with D uncertain. Trimming removed 1 base at V and 0 bases at J, with 12 bases between. Looked up from germline, CDR1 is LNHDA and CDR2 is SQIVND (reference sequence). This CDR3 contains 16 residues. The DNA of the CDR3 is TGTGCCAGTAGTATAGCAGTCAGGATCGCTAACTATGGCTACACCTTC. Amino acids: CASSIAVRIANYGYTF.

The chain couples TRBV7-6 to TRBJ1-1; 11 nucleotides match TRBD1. This CDR3 region has 15 residues. Germline trimming cut 4 bases from V and 3 bases from J; bases unmatched to any gene: 4. CDR1 SGHVS and CDR2 FNYEAQ come from the germline V gene. The DNA for the CDR3 is TGTGCCAGCAGCTCCGGGACAGGGGGGTACACTGAAGCTTTCTTT. This codes for CASSSGTGGYTEAFF. The full variable domain, its missing parts supplied by reference TRBV7-6 and TRBJ1-1, is GAGVSQSPRYKVTKRGQDVALRCDPISGHVSLYWYRQALGQGPEFLTYFNYEAQQDKSGLPNDRFSAERPEGSISTLTIQRTEQRDSAMYRCASSSGTGGYTEAFFGQGTRLTVV.

The J gene is TRBJ1-4, the V gene TRBV5-1; D not resolved. The ends were cut back, 4 bases at V and 7 bases at J, with 14 bases in the middle. The CDR3 contains 14 residues. Per the germline V gene, CDR1 is SGHRS and CDR2 is YFSETQ. The CDR3 bases are TGCGCCAGCAGCCTAGAGACGGGAGGTGAAAAACTGTTTTTT. It is translated as CASSLETGGEKLFF.

This clone came up a few times. V and J are TRBV11-2 and TRBJ2-7, with D possibly being TRBD1 (6 bases). V was trimmed by 1 base and J by 7 bases, leaving 14 bases between them. The CDR3 is 14 residues long. Looked up from germline, CDR1 is SGHAT and CDR2 is FQNNGV. In nucleotides, the CDR3 is TGTGCCAGCAGCTTAGCACAGGGATCTCGGGAGCAGTACTTC. It yields the protein CASSLAQGSREQYF.

The J gene is TRBJ1-1, the V gene TRBV5-6, with a possible D match to TRBD1 (5 bases). V lost 2 bases, J lost 3 bases, and 11 bases lay in between. Per germline, CDR1 SGHDT and CDR2 YYEEEE. This CDR3 is 14 amino acids long. CDR3 residues: CASSLPGIDTEAFF. The CDR3 nucleotides are TGTGCCAGCAGCTTACCAGGGATCGACACTGAAGCTTTCTTT.

The rearrangement joins TRBV7-9 to TRBJ2-1; 8 bases match TRBD1. V dropped 5 bases and J dropped 6; count of bases not matched to a gene: 9. This CDR3 comprises 15 residues. Germline loops: CDR1 SEHNR, CDR2 FQNEAQ (reference sequence). The DNA for the CDR3 is TGTGCCAGCAGCCTCGGACAGGGAGGCGTCAATGAGCAGTTCTTC. It yields the protein CASSLGQGGVNEQFF. Using reference TRBV7-9 and TRBJ2-1 for the parts outside the CDR3, the full variable domain is DTGVSQNPRHKITKRGQNVTFRCDPISEHNRLYWYRQTLGQGPEFLTYFQNEAQLEKSRLLSDRFSAERPKGSFSTLEIQRTEQGDSAMYLCASSLGQGGVNEQFFGPGTRLTVL.

The chain uses TRBV7-6 and TRBJ2-1; 16 positions match TRBD2. Germline V gene sequence: CDR1 SGHVS, CDR2 FNYEAQ. This CDR3 region has 18 residues. J was trimmed by 4 bases and V by 0 bases; bases with no gene match: 3. CDR3 region: CASSLAGTSGGGYNEQFF. CDR3 bases: TGTGCCAGCAGCTTAGCCGGGACTAGCGGGGGGGGGTACAATGAGCAGTTCTTC.

The chain has TRBV7-9 and TRBJ1-3; D gene unclear. The CDR3 covers 14 residues. CDR1 is SEHNR and CDR2 is FQNEAQ in the germline V gene (reference sequence). V shed 3 bases and J shed 7 bases, with 13 bases lying between them. CDR3 sequence reads: CASSFSSSGNTIYF. Here the CDR3 DNA reads TGTGCCAGCAGCTTCAGTTCGTCGGGGAACACCATATATTTT.

V is TRBV4-2 and J is TRBJ2-1; a possible D gene is TRBD2 (6 bases). CDR3 size: 17 residues. Trimming took 0 bases from V and 1 from J, leaving 13 bases between them. Germline lookup yields CDR1 LGHNA and CDR2 YNFKEQ. As DNA, the CDR3 is TGTGCCAGCAGCCAAGATCCACTAGCAGCTTCCTACAATGAGCAGTTCTTC. It codes for CASSQDPLAASYNEQFF.

This clone was counted between two and nine times. The chain has TRBV7-2 and TRBJ1-5; TRBD1 aligns across 9 bases. This CDR3 region has 15 residues. The trim removed 4 bases at V and 3 bases at J, leaving 4 bases unmatched. Germline CDR1 reads SGHTA; CDR2 reads FQGNSA. The CDR3 bases are TGTGCCAGCAGCTACGGGACAGGGTCCAATCAGCCCCAGCATTTT. Protein sequence: CASSYGTGSNQPQHF.